This TCR beta chain is from a study of PD-L1 blockade in urothelial cancer. The V gene's germline CDR1 is SGHAT and CDR2 FQNNGV. The CDR3 extends over 19 amino acids. The V gene end was trimmed by 1 base and the J gene end by 5 bases; junction bases not matched to a gene: 18. Specified time point: peripheral blood 6 weeks after treatment start. Pretreatment and on-treatment blood mononuclear cell samples were taken, totaling between 1 and 8 time points per patient. Some clones are missing from TCRdb's copy, which holds only in-frame ones; the method was immunoSEQ multiplex PCR. The data contain 50,000 to 60,000 clones, about 88% of them singletons.

This TCR was recovered from a man between 60 and 75 years old with urothelial cancer. The gene calls are TRBV11-2 and TRBJ2-3; TRBD2 matches at 7 bases. The sequenced sample was PBMCs, obtained around atezolizumab (anti-PD-L1) treatment. CDR3 region: CASSLGWEVGGRAGDTQYF. CDR3 bases: TGTGCCAGCAGCTTAGGGTGGGAGGTGGGGGGGAGGGCCGGAGATACGCAGTATTTT.